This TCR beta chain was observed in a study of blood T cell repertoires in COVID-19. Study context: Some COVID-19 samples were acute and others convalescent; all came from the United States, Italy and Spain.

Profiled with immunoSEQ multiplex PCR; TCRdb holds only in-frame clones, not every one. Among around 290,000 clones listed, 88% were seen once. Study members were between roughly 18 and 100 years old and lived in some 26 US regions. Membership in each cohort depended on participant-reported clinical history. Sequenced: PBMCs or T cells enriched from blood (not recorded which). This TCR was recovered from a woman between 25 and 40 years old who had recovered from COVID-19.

CDR3 sequence: CASRAGTARAIEQFF. The CDR3 DNA reads TGTGCCAGCAGGGCCGGGACAGCCAGGGCTATTGAGCAGTTCTTC. This sequence joins TRBV2 and TRBJ2-1; 7 bases line up with TRBD1. Germline values: CDR1 SNHLY, CDR2 FYNNEI. This CDR3 is 15 amino acids long. Trimming at V came to 6 bases and at J to 9 bases, leaving 14 bases not matched to a gene.